The source of this T cell receptor (beta chain) is a study of siplizumab effects on memory and regulatory T cells. Overall study findings and caveats: Treg-derived clones made up an average of around 70% of mappable alloreactive CD4+ clones with siplizumab and roughly 25% in controls. Unstimulated subsets accounted for the mapping of only a minor share of the clones that were alloreactive. Naive T cells appeared more varied than memory cells and looked like key alloresponse contributors.

In germline, CDR1 is MNHNY, CDR2 SVGAGI (reference sequence). CDR3 length equals 13 residues. The J segment lost 5 bases and the V segment lost 5 bases, leaving 3 bases of the junction unmatched. Around 10^5 TCR templates per sample were assayed. Assay: immunoSEQ multiplex PCR; the TCRdb copy retains only in-frame clones and omits some. The sample records some 99,000 clones, 90% to 95% being singletons. As to this clone: The antigen is not known.

The chain recombines TRBV6-6 with TRBJ1-1; 9 bases match TRBD1. The sequencing input was Tregs sorted from blood. This receptor was identified in a human donor in good health. In nucleotides, the CDR3 is TGTGCCAGCAGTGCGACAGGGGGGACTGAAGCTTTCTTT. This sequence encodes CASSATGGTEAFF.